This T cell receptor beta chain was sequenced for a study of beta chain features in type 1 diabetes. Study-wide points: For type 1 diabetes patients, VDJ junctions showed fewer insertions and more deletions. The study found moderately but significantly shorter TCRB CDR3s in all four CD4+ subsets of Type 1 diabetes patients.

This CDR3 is built from 15 residues. The V end was cut by 2 bases, the J end by 4 bases, with 14 bases between. The V gene's germline CDR1 is KGHSH and CDR2 LQKENI. The study reverse transcribed the entire isolated RNA, so it sequenced expressed TCRB transcripts. Only in-frame clones appear in the TCRdb table, and some are missing; sequencing was by immunoSEQ multiplex PCR. The sample lists about 110,000 clones; 40% were seen once. Comments on this clone: Its specificity is not known.

The sequencing sample was made of stem cell memory CD4+ T cells from blood. The rearrangement links TRBV18 to TRBJ1-1, with D perhaps TRBD1 (6 bases). This clonotype was sampled from a young woman in good health. CDR3 bases: TGTGCCAGCTCACCAAGGAACAGGGAGATCACTGAAGCTTTCTTT. It translates to CASSPRNREITEAFF.